This T cell receptor beta chain appears in the sequencing data of a study of OX40 agonist ivuxolimab in advanced cancers. Study summary: As their treatment, patients were administered ivuxolimab, an agonistic anti-OX40 (CD134) antibody. Previous treatment with anti-PD-1, anti-PD-L1 or anti-CTLA-4 therapy was allowed; about 40% had received some.

V was clipped by 1 base and J by 3 bases; unmatched bases: 5. CDR3 size: 16 residues. Germline loops: CDR1 SGHRS, CDR2 YFSETQ. The method was immunoSEQ multiplex PCR; TCRdb's version includes in-frame clones alone and lacks a portion of them. The repertoire holds about 63,000 clones, about 89% seen once, with 4.2% in the top ten. Autoimmune disease history or systemic immunosuppression led to patient exclusion. Samples were taken at baseline and on day 1 of cycles 4 and 7. This clonotype originated in an adult with an advanced solid tumor such as melanoma, head and neck, liver or kidney cancer. The sequences come from CD4+ or CD8+ T cells sorted from blood, collected in a trial of the OX40 agonist ivuxolimab. The chain joins TRBV5-1 to TRBJ2-5, with 11 bases aligning to TRBD1. The CDR3 DNA reads TGCGCCAGCAGCTTGATGAAGGGACAGGGGGAAGAGACCCAGTACTTC. Translation gives CASSLMKGQGEETQYF.